This entry features one T cell receptor (beta chain) sequence. Its antigen is currently not known. No base quality values were provided; no much bigger clone lies one nucleotide off. The data derive from a study of blood T cell repertoires in COVID-19 (dated by TCRdb to 2018 to 2021). Regarding the research as a whole: Samples from collaborators originated in the United States, Italy and Spain and spanned both the acute and convalescent phases of COVID-19. The prospective study material was composed of cDNA or gDNA derived from T cells, B-cell-depleted T cells, or PBMCs. Samples were obtained from the ongoing ImmuneRACE study (first 160 participants) and from over a thousand subjects provided by 6 global collaborators. Where HLA class I and class II types were available, the types were taken from metadata supplied by the sample provider, not from assay-based typing. The dataset comprised deeply sampled blood TCRbeta repertoires from subjects exposed to, actively infected with, or recovered from COVID-19. The sample metadata nearly always contained a de-identified subject ID, COVID-19 status, age in years and sex. A freely available public database, intended as a resource for researchers studying the immune response to SARS-CoV-2, is where the repertoires were released.

The trim is 4 bases for V and 0 bases for J, with a gap of 11 bases between the germline ends. CDR3 length: 15 amino acids, cysteine to phenylalanine. Only CDR3 DNA remains: 45 bases, in frame from the first base. The germline V gene specifies SGHRS as CDR1 and YFSETQ as CDR2. The immunoSEQ Assay, a bias-controlled multiplex PCR, was used to amplify TCRbeta CDR3 regions from genomic DNA. The paper's data handling went like this. Within the assay, amplification of reference gene primers was used to estimate how many nucleated cells each sample contained. To quantify the absolute abundance of each unique TCRbeta CDR3 rearrangement, sequence reads were collapsed and filtered. For each sample, productive Simpson clonality was calculated as the square root of Simpson's diversity index over productive rearrangements. The clones in this table, taken by TCRdb from immuneACCESS, are in-frame only. Not every clone is retained; where verified, under half of the shortfall comes from an unresolved V gene, and the cause of the rest is unknown. The V and J calls and clone size come from that table; D and trimming were worked out from the DNA. The sample table holds about 250,000 clones, of which roughly three quarters were seen once. The ten top clones hold 3% to 4% of the sample.

The study at large found these results: Clinical and demographic metadata were provided uncurated, with the amount varying by source and participant.

The collaborating institutions used their own protocols to collect whole blood in K2EDTA tubes. For TCRbeta analysis, collaborators shipped samples as frozen whole blood, isolated PBMCs, or DNA extracted from either of those sample types. Specimen: peripheral blood. The chain joins TRBV5-1 to TRBJ1-5; TRBD1 might be the D gene, on 6 matching bases. This receptor was taken from a woman in her thirties or forties with active or convalescent COVID-19. In nucleotide form, the sequence is TGCGCCAGCAGCCCAGGGGAGGGTAGCAATCAGCCCCAGCATTTT. The translation is CASSPGEGSNQPQHF.